This T cell receptor beta chain was captured in a study of brain metastases from non-small cell lung cancer. CDR1 is SNHLY and CDR2 is FYNNEI in the germline V gene. The CDR3 is 14 amino acids. V was trimmed by 7 bases and J by 0 bases, leaving 10 bases between them. The protocol was immunoSEQ multiplex PCR, while the TCRdb copy is restricted to in-frame clones and leaves out a portion. This table has roughly 2,300 clones, 85% to 90% appearing once. This clone appeared once. The sequenced material came from tumor-adjacent normal tissue. This receptor was identified in a donor aged 40 or over with non-small cell lung cancer. J is TRBJ1-5 and V is TRBV2, with D possibly being TRBD1 (6 bases). The CDR3, as DNA: TGTGCCAGCACGGGACATTATAGCAATCAGCCCCAGCATTTT. Translating gives CASTGHYSNQPQHF.